The 21 T cell receptor beta chains listed next were all sequenced from one sample in a study of T cells in Graves' hyperthyroidism and ophthalmopathy. Amplified regions were TCR beta CDR3 sequences from RNA transcripts. HTBI primers were used for first-round RT-PCR of the TCR CDR3. MiXCR was run by TCRdb on the multiplex PCR reads, yielding one entry per CDR3 protein. This table has around 560,000 distinct CDR3 sequences, over 15% appearing once. Sequenced sample: blood. Receptor source: a young woman with Graves' hyperthyroidism.

The rearrangement joins TRBV4-3 to TRBJ1-5; no reliable D call. Germline V gene lookup returns CDR1 LGHNA and CDR2 YSLEER. CDR3 length: 18 amino acids. Trimming left V 0 bases short and J 0 bases short, with 15 bases between. This CDR3 reads CASSQDLGIAYSNQPQHF. CDR3 DNA sequence: TGCGCCAGCAGCCAAGATCTGGGGATAGCTTATAGCAATCAGCCCCAGCATTTT.

This clonotype appeared many times. The chain recombines TRBV7-2 with TRBJ2-2; a weak D match, TRBD1 (6 bases). With 4 bases removed from V and 2 bases from J, the gap between germline ends came to 23 bases. The CDR3 contains 19 residues. In germline, CDR1 is SGHTA, CDR2 FQGNSA. The CDR3 nucleotides read TGTGCCAGCAGCTGGGACACTCTCAAATTCTCCGGAAACACCGGGGAGCTGTTTTTT. It codes for CASSWDTLKFSGNTGELFF.

The chain links TRBV4-1 to TRBJ1-1, with D possibly matching TRBD1 (5 bases). The CDR3 is 11 amino acids. The germline V gene has CDR1 MGHRA and CDR2 YSYEKL. With 2 bases removed from V and 11 bases from J, the gap between germline ends came to 9 bases. The CDR3 here is CASSQQGPAFF. CDR3 nucleotide sequence: TGCGCCAGCAGCCAACAGGGTCCGGCTTTCTTT.

The CDR3, as DNA: TGCAGCGTTGCGTGGGGTTTGGACACTGAAGCTTTCTTT. Amino acid sequence: CSVAWGLDTEAFF. The chain is built from TRBV29-1 and TRBJ1-1; no firm D call. The germline V and J ends were trimmed by 4 bases and 3 bases, with 12 bases remaining between them. The CDR3 has 13 amino acids. CDR1 and CDR2 (germline): SQVTM, ANQGSEA.

The rearrangement uses TRBV15 and TRBJ2-4; D remains unclear. V lost 5 bases and J lost 0, with 5 bases in between. The CDR3 consists of 13 residues. The germline V gene encodes CDR1 LNHNV and CDR2 YYDKDF (reference sequence). DNA of the CDR3: TGTGCCACCAGCCCCCGAGCCAAAAACATTCAGTACTTC. It is translated as CATSPRAKNIQYF.

J is TRBJ2-5 and V is TRBV2, with TRBD1 identical over 7 bases. The germline V gene has CDR1 SNHLY and CDR2 FYNNEI. CDR3 length: 14 amino acids. V lost 5 bases and J lost 0; bases outside the gene matches: 3. The DNA for the CDR3 is TGTGCCAGCAGTCTAGACAGGGACCAAGAGACCCAGTACTTC. Translation gives CASSLDRDQETQYF.

This clonotype has a count of ten or more. The chain recombines TRBV7-9 with TRBJ2-3; D is uncertain. The length of the CDR3 is 13 residues. V was clipped by 2 bases and J by 4 bases, with 7 bases between them. From germline, CDR1 is SEHNR and CDR2 FQNEAQ (reference sequence). CDR3 sequence (DNA): TGTGCCAGCAGCTTACCGAAAGCAGATACGCAGTATTTT. Its translation is CASSLPKADTQYF.

This clonotype was seen more than once but under ten times. The chain links TRBV29-1 to TRBJ1-4; D call uncertain. The CDR3 length is 15 residues. CDR1 is SQVTM and CDR2 is ANQGSEA in the germline V gene. The germline V and J ends were trimmed by 7 bases and 0 bases, with 15 bases remaining between them. The CDR3 sequence is CSALGSWTTNEKLFF. The CDR3 DNA is TGCAGCGCCCTCGGCTCGTGGACAACTAATGAAAAACTGTTTTTT. Together with reference TRBV29-1 and TRBJ1-4, the CDR3 gives the full variable domain: SAVISQKPSRDICQRGTSLTIQCQVDSQVTMMFWYRQQPGQSLTLIATANQGSEATYESGFVIDKFPISRPNLTFSTLTVSNMSPEDSSIYLCSALGSWTTNEKLFFGSGTQLSVL.

This clonotype came up a few times. The V call is TRBV7-8, the J call TRBJ2-2; no definite D call. The germline CDR1 and CDR2 sequences are SGHVS and FQNEAQ. V was shortened by 1 base and J by 7 bases, with 10 bases between the two germline ends. The CDR3 is 14 amino acids. The CDR3 protein is CASSLGGLGGELFF. The DNA for the CDR3 is TGTGCCAGCAGCTTAGGGGGTTTGGGCGGGGAGCTGTTTTTT. The full variable domain, completed using reference TRBV7-8 and TRBJ2-2, is GAGVSQSPRYKVAKRGQDVALRCDPISGHVSLFWYQQALGQGPEFLTYFQNEAQLDKSGLPSDRFFAERPEGSVSTLKIQRTQQEDSAVYLCASSLGGLGGELFFGEGSRLTVL.

This clonotype was seen only a few times. The chain uses TRBV7-9 and TRBJ1-6; D gene uncertain. CDR1 and CDR2 (germline): SEHNR, FQNEAQ (reference sequence). The V and J ends lost 1 base and 12 bases respectively, with 10 bases between them. CDR3 length equals 13 residues. The CDR3 region is CASSLEGGKPLHF. The CDR3 DNA is TGTGCCAGCAGCTTAGAGGGCGGGAAACCCCTCCACTTT.

This clonotype showed up just a few times. The chain carries TRBV3-1 and TRBJ1-5, with D maybe TRBD1 (5 bases). The CDR3 loop spans 16 amino acids. Deletions cut 0 bases from V and 4 bases from J, with 13 bases between. Germline loops: CDR1 LGHDT, CDR2 YNNKEL (reference sequence). CDR3 region: CASSQDPGGANQPQHF. Written as DNA, the CDR3 is TGTGCCAGCAGCCAAGATCCTGGTGGGGCTAATCAGCCCCAGCATTTT.

This clonotype was seen many times. The V call is TRBV5-1, the J call TRBJ1-2; 7 nucleotides line up with TRBD1. The CDR3 runs to 18 residues. CDR1 and CDR2 from the germline V gene are SGHRS and YFSETQ. The trim removed 4 bases at V and 2 bases at J, leaving 17 bases unmatched. The CDR3 is CASSQGFDRAKINYGYTF. CDR3 sequence (DNA): TGCGCCAGCAGCCAGGGTTTCGACAGGGCAAAGATCAACTATGGCTACACCTTC.

The table lists this clonotype with a few counts. J is TRBJ2-5 and V is TRBV28; D possibly corresponds to TRBD1 (6 bases). The germline CDR1 and CDR2 sequences are MDHEN and SYDVKM. Deletions cut 10 bases from V and 5 bases from J, with 14 bases between. The CDR3 contains 12 residues. CDR3 DNA sequence: TGTGCCACCCACGCTGGGGGCGAGACCCAGTACTTC. Encoded protein: CATHAGGETQYF.

This clonotype was recorded at least ten times. This chain uses TRBV27 with TRBJ2-7, with D tentatively TRBD2 (5 bases). From germline, CDR1 is MNHEY and CDR2 SMNVEV (reference sequence). V shed 8 bases and J shed 0 bases, with 17 bases lying between them. The CDR3 covers 15 residues. The CDR3 reads CASVVRAASSYEQYF. In DNA, the CDR3 is TGTGCCAGCGTGGTCCGAGCGGCGAGCTCCTACGAGCAGTACTTC.

The chain recombines TRBV19 with TRBJ1-6; D might be TRBD1 (5 bases). Germline values: CDR1 LNHDA, CDR2 SQIVND (reference sequence). Trimming shortened V by 3 bases and J by 7 bases, and 13 bases separated the two germline ends. The CDR3 spans 15 residues. The DNA of the CDR3 is TGTGCCAGTAGTATCATCGTGGGGGAGAATTCACCCCTCCACTTT. Protein product: CASSIIVGENSPLHF.

This clonotype was seen at least ten times. The chain employs TRBV12-3 or TRBV12-4 and TRBJ1-2, with 10 bases that match TRBD1. CDR3 length equals 15 residues. Trimming cost V 6 bases and J 7 bases; bases outside gene matches: 11. The chain's CDR3 is CASSLWDRGERGYTF. The CDR3, as DNA: TGTGCCAGCAGCCTCTGGGACAGGGGTGAGCGTGGCTACACCTTC.

This clonotype was found many times. The J gene is TRBJ2-5, the V gene TRBV7-8; 11 nucleotides match TRBD2. The CDR3 length is 17 residues. Looked up from germline, CDR1 is SGHVS and CDR2 is FQNEAQ. V gave up 8 bases and J gave up 0 bases; unmatched junction bases: 11. The CDR3 sequence: CASSELAGASYQETQYF. CDR3 nucleotide sequence: TGTGCCAGCTCCGAACTAGCGGGGGCCTCGTACCAAGAGACCCAGTACTTC.

This clonotype was counted ten times or more. The chain has TRBV12-3 or TRBV12-4 and TRBJ2-3; 8 bases are a match to TRBD2. CDR3 length equals 18 residues. V lost 2 bases and J lost 0; bases outside the gene matches: 10. CDR3 in amino acids: CASSLFPAGARSTDTQYF. In nucleotides, the CDR3 is TGTGCCAGCAGTTTATTCCCAGCGGGAGCGAGGAGCACAGATACGCAGTATTTT.

In this sample, this clonotype turned up many times. The chain carries TRBV6-1 and TRBJ2-1; 7 bases match TRBD2. J lost 8 bases, V lost 5 bases, and 18 bases had no gene match. Germline loops: CDR1 MNHNS, CDR2 SASEGT. This CDR3 has 17 residues. The CDR3 DNA is TGTGCCAGCAGTCCCCGGACTAGTAACATTGATTTCGATGAGCAGTTCTTC. This translates into CASSPRTSNIDFDEQFF.

Many counts were recorded for this clonotype. The V gene is TRBV7-2, the J gene TRBJ2-1; tentatively, D is TRBD1 or TRBD2 (6 bases each). This CDR3 contains 16 residues. Germline CDR1 is SGHTA and CDR2 is FQGNSA. The germline V and J ends were trimmed by 3 bases and 8 bases, with 20 bases remaining between them. The CDR3 DNA reads as TGTGCCAGCAGCTTCCGTTTGGTGGGGGGCAGCGATGAGCAGTTCTTC. It codes for CASSFRLVGGSDEQFF.

This clonotype was recorded at least ten times. The rearrangement joins TRBV20-1 to TRBJ1-2; the D gene is possibly TRBD1 (5 bases). V lost 0 bases and J lost 4, with 18 bases in between. The CDR3 is made up of 16 amino acids. Germline CDR1 is DFQATT and CDR2 is SNEGSKA (reference sequence). CDR3 in DNA: TGCAGTGCTAGAGAGGGGGAGTTTTTTACCCCCTATGGCTACACCTTC. Its translation: CSAREGEFFTPYGYTF.